Shown below are 5 T cell receptor beta chains from a single sample sequenced in a study of blood T cell repertoires in COVID-19. TCRdb's copy holds only in-frame clones and misses some; the assay was immunoSEQ multiplex PCR. The table shows more than 55,000 clones, with roughly 71% occurring only once. Sequencing input: peripheral blood. These receptors originate from a woman in her forties or fifties with active or convalescent COVID-19.

This chain joins TRBV27 and TRBJ1-2, with 8 bases aligning to TRBD1. Germline CDR1 MNHEY, CDR2 SMNVEV (reference sequence). This CDR3 has 13 residues. With 5 bases clipped from V and 8 bases from J, the junction kept 7 bases outside the gene matches. The DNA for the CDR3 is TGTGCCAGCAGTCCCGATACAGGGGGAGGCTACACCTTC. Translating gives CASSPDTGGGYTF.

The rearrangement links TRBV7-2 to TRBJ2-6; D not resolved. From germline, CDR1 is SGHTA and CDR2 FQGNSA. V lost 0 bases and J 2 bases, leaving 14 bases between the germline ends. The CDR3 has 18 residues. In nucleotides, the CDR3 is TGTGCCAGCAGCTTAGCGTCGGGTAGTGCAGCTGGGGCCAACGTCCTGACTTTC. Protein product: CASSLASGSAAGANVLTF.

This chain joins TRBV11-3 and TRBJ1-1; D not certain. Looked up from germline, CDR1 is SGHNT and CDR2 is YENEEA. V was cut by 1 base and J by 0 bases, with 3 bases left in between. This CDR3 region has 13 residues. The CDR3 bases are TGTGCCAGCAGCTTAGCCTTGAACACTGAAGCTTTCTTT. Translated: CASSLALNTEAFF.

The chain recombines TRBV5-1 with TRBJ1-2; D is possibly TRBD1 (6 bases). Trimming took 6 bases from V and 3 from J, leaving 9 bases between them. CDR1 is SGHRS and CDR2 is YFSETQ in the germline V gene. The CDR3 extends over 12 amino acids. Here the CDR3 reads CASNEGDYGYTF. The CDR3 bases are TGCGCCAGCAATGAGGGGGACTATGGCTACACCTTC.

Here the CDR3 reads CASSSGLYTDTQYF. The CDR3 DNA is TGTGCCAGCAGCTCGGGACTATACACAGATACGCAGTATTTT. The rearrangement links TRBV6-5 to TRBJ2-3; 7 bases fit TRBD2. Trimming took 6 bases from V and 2 from J; bases not matched to a gene: 5. Germline CDR1 reads MNHEY; CDR2 reads SVGAGI. The CDR3 contains 14 residues.